This is a list of T cell receptor beta chains from one sample in a study of beta chain features in type 1 diabetes. Here immunoSEQ multiplex PCR was the method, and the copy in TCRdb shows in-frame clones only, minus some. In the table there are 250,000 to 300,000 clones, about 23% of which are singletons. The material sequenced was naive CD4+ T cells from blood. The receptors stem from a woman aged 25 to 39 with type 1 diabetes. Both conserved end residues are part of each CDR3. A D gene is named only where the DNA matches it firmly. Expanded clones are given a class, and other clones once, few, many or no size at all.

J	D	size	V	CDR3	DNA
TRBJ1-5	-	few	TRBV5-1	CASSLGEGSGQPQHF	TGCGCCAGCAGCTTGGGCGAGGGTTCCGGTCAGCCCCAGCATTTT
TRBJ2-3	-	-	TRBV19	CASSPSTDTQYF	TGTGCCAGTAGCCCTAGCACAGATACGCAGTATTTT
TRBJ2-5	TRBD1	few	TRBV2	CASSEVQGAFETQYF	TGTGCCAGCAGTGAAGTCCAGGGGGCTTTTGAGACCCAGTACTTC
TRBJ1-1	-	-	TRBV7-2	CASSLVWAAFF	TGTGCCAGCAGCTTAGTTTGGGCAGCTTTCTTT
TRBJ2-1	-	-	TRBV9	CASSGPLVGYNEQFF	TGTGCCAGCAGCGGTCCCCTAGTGGGCTACAATGAGCAGTTCTTC
TRBJ1-2	TRBD1	few	TRBV28	CASSSSGTGVHGYTF	TGTGCCAGCAGTTCCTCCGGGACAGGGGTGCATGGCTACACCTTC
TRBJ1-4	-	-	TRBV5-1	CASSFGGRAELFF	TGCGCCAGCAGCTTTGGGGGCCGCGCGGAACTGTTTTTT
TRBJ1-2	TRBD1	-	TRBV5-4	CASSLDRGGYGYTF	TGTGCCAGCAGCTTGGACAGGGGGGGGTATGGCTACACCTTC
TRBJ1-1	-	few	TRBV9	CASSVSWPDTEAFF	TGTGCCAGCAGCGTAAGTTGGCCTGACACTGAAGCTTTCTTT
TRBJ1-4	TRBD1	-	TRBV29-1	CSVWTGDEKLFF	TGCAGCGTCTGGACAGGGGATGAAAAACTGTTTTTT
TRBJ2-7	TRBD1	-	TRBV27	CASRYGQGLYEQYF	TGTGCCAGCAGATACGGACAGGGGTTGTACGAGCAGTACTTC
TRBJ1-3	-	-	TRBV5-6	CASSATDSGNTIYF	TGTGCCAGCAGCGCGACAGACTCTGGAAACACCATATATTTT
TRBJ2-5	-	-	TRBV5-1	CASSSNRDGETQYF	TGCGCCAGCAGCTCTAACAGGGACGGGGAGACCCAGTACTTC
TRBJ2-2	-	-	TRBV9	CASSVYLGELFF	TGTGCCAGCAGCGTATATCTTGGGGAGCTGTTTTTT
TRBJ2-2	-	few	TRBV5-4	CASSPIGRTGELFF	TGTGCCAGCAGCCCAATCGGTCGTACCGGGGAGCTGTTTTTT
TRBJ1-5	-	-	TRBV11-2	CASSSYGENRGINQPQHF	TGTGCCAGCAGCTCCTATGGGGAGAACCGAGGGATTAATCAGCCCCAGCATTTT
TRBJ2-1	-	-	TRBV11-1	CASSLASSGLIYNEQFF	TGTGCCAGCAGCTTAGCATCATCAGGGTTAATTTACAATGAGCAGTTCTTC
TRBJ2-7	-	few	TRBV5-4	CASSLGAYEQYF	TGTGCCAGCAGCTTAGGGGCCTACGAGCAGTACTTC
TRBJ1-5	-	-	TRBV28	CASSLGSYSNQPQHF	TGTGCCAGCAGTTTGGGCAGCTATAGCAATCAGCCCCAGCATTTT
TRBJ2-3	-	-	TRBV9	CASRESTDTQYF	TGTGCCAGCAGAGAGAGCACAGATACGCAGTATTTT
TRBJ2-3	TRBD1	few	TRBV5-1	CASSLEGTGSDTQYF	TGCGCCAGCAGCTTAGAGGGGACAGGGTCAGATACGCAGTATTTT
TRBJ2-5	TRBD2	-	TRBV4-1	CASSQSSSSGKETQYF	TGCGCCAGCAGCCAAAGTAGCTCTAGCGGGAAGGAGACCCAGTACTTC
TRBJ2-5	-	few	TRBV9	CASSVGAGTHQETQYF	TGTGCCAGCAGCGTAGGTGCCGGGACACACCAAGAGACCCAGTACTTC
TRBJ2-7	TRBD2	-	TRBV28	CASSLLAGDREQYF	TGTGCCAGCAGTTTACTAGCGGGAGACAGGGAGCAGTACTTC